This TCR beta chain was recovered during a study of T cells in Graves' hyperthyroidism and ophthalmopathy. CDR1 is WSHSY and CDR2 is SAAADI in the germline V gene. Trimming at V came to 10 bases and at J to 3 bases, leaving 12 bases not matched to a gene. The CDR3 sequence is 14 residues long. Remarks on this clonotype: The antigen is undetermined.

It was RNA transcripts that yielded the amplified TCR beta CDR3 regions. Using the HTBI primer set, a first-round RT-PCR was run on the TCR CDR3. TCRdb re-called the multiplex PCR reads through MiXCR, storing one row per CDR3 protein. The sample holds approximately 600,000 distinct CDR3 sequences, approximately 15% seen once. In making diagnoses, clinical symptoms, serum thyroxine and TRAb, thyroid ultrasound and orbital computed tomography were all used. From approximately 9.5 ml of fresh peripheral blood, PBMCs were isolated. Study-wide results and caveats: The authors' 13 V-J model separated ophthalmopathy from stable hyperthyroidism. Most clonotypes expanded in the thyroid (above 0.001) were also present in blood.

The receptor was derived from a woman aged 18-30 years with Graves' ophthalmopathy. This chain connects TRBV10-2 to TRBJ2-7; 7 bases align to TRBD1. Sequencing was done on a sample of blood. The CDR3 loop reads CATVGWDRSYEQYF. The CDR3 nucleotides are TGCGCCACCGTTGGCTGGGACAGAAGCTACGAGCAGTACTTC.